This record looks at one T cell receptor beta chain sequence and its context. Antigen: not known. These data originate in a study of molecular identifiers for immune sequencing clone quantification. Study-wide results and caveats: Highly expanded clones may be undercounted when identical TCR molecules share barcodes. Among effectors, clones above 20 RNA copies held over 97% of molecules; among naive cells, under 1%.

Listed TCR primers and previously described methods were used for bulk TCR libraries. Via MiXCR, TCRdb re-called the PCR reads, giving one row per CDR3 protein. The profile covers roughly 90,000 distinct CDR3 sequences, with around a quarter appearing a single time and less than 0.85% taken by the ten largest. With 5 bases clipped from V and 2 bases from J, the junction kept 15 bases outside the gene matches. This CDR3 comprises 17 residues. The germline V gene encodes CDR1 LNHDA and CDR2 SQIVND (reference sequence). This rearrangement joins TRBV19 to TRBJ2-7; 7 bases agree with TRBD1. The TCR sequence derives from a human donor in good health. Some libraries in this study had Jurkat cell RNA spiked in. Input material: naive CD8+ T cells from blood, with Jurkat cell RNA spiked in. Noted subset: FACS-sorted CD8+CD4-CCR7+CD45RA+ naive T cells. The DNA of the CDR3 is TGTGCCAGTAGTCATAGGGACCTGGTACAGGGGACCTACGAGCAGTACTTC. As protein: CASSHRDLVQGTYEQYF.